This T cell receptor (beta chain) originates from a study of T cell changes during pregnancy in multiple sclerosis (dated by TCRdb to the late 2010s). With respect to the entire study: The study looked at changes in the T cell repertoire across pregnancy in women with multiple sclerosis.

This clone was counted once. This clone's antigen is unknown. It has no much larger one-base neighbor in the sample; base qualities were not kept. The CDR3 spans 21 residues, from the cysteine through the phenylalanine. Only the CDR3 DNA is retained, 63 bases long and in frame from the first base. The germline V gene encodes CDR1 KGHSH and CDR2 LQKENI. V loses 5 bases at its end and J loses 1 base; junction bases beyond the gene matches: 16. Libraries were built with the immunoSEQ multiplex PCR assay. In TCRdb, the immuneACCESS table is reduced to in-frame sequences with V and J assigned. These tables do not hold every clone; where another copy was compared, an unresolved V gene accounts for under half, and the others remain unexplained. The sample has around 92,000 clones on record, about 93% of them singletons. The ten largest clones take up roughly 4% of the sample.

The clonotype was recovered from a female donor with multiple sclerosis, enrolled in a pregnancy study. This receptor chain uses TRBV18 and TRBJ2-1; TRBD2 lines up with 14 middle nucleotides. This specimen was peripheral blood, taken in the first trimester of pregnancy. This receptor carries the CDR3 CASSRLTGTSGSAGSYNEQFF. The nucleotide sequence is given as TGTGCCAGCTCAAGACTGACCGGGACTAGCGGGAGTGCGGGATCCTACAATGAGCAGTTCTTC.